The clone carrying this T cell receptor beta chain was seen repeatedly, ten times or more. Its antigen is not identified. Unique molecular identifiers were used in preparing the TCRbeta library. TCRdb reprocessed the PCR reads via MiXCR and lists one record per CDR3 protein. The sample comprises fewer than 550,000 distinct CDR3 sequences, roughly a tenth of which are singletons, and just over 2% rests with the top ten. This CDR3 has 14 amino acids. Germline V gives CDR1 SGHRS, CDR2 YFSETQ. Deletions cut 0 bases from V and 4 bases from J, with 9 bases between. This sample is drawn from a study of T-cell reconstitution after alpha-beta-depleted transplantation in children. Whole-study results and caveats: A year post-transplant, T-cell counts and diversity derived mostly from newly produced T cells. Reportedly, roughly two months post-transplant, alpha-beta T cells arose from several hundred expanded graft clones. Surviving recipient T cells and thymic progenitors accounted for the high day-60 TCRbeta diversity observed in some patients.

V and J are TRBV5-1 and TRBJ2-3; D gene unclear. This TCR derives from a child under 10 years old with inherited bone marrow failure, due to receive a stem cell transplant. This material consisted of PBMCs, taken before TCRalphabeta/CD19-depleted stem cell transplant. The CDR3 nucleotides read TGCGCCAGCAGCTTGGGAGACGGACCAGATACGCAGTATTTT. Protein product: CASSLGDGPDTQYF.